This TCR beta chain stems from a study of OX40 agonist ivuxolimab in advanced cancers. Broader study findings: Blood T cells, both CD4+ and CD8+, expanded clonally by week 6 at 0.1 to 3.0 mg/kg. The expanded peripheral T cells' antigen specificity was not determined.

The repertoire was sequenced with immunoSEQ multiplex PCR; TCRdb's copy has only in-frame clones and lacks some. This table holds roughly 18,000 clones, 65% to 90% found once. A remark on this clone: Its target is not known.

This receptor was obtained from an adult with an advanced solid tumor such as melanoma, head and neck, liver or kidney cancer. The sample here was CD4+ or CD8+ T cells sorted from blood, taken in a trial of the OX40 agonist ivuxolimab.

For the CDR3, the DNA is TGTGCCAGCGGACGGGACAGGGCAGGTCGGGGGACCCAGTACTTC. Its protein product is CASGRDRAGRGTQYF. This chain joins TRBV2 and TRBJ2-5; 9 bases are a match to TRBD1. V lost 8 bases and J lost 7; bases outside the gene matches: 14. The length of the CDR3 is 15 residues. Germline assignment: CDR1 SNHLY and CDR2 FYNNEI.